This TCR beta chain was recovered during a study of radiation and T cells in renal cell carcinoma. The protocol was immunoSEQ multiplex PCR, while the TCRdb copy is restricted to in-frame clones and leaves out a portion. The profile shows tens of thousands of clones, around 85% of them singletons. The sample's time point: blood 4 weeks post-SBRT, at nephrectomy. Treatment described: 15 Gy SBRT to primary tumor, nephrectomy 4 weeks later. Germline CDR1 LGHNA, CDR2 YSLEER. The CDR3 contains 16 residues. V trimming: 0 bases; J trimming: 5 bases; junction bases outside the gene matches: 6. The source is a man aged 55 to 70 with renal cell carcinoma. The chain carries TRBV4-3 and TRBJ2-2, with 7 bases lining up with TRBD1. The material sequenced was blood, taken from a patient whose treatment included radiotherapy and nephrectomy. The CDR3 coding sequence is TGCGCCAGCAGCCAAGATTTACAGGGGTATACCGGGGAGCTGTTTTTT. Translation gives CASSQDLQGYTGELFF.